The rows below give T cell receptor beta chains drawn from one sample of a study of blood T cells in healthy people across ages. One entry per CDR3 protein, called by TCRdb with MiXCR from the 5' RACE reads. The sample includes some 790,000 distinct CDR3 sequences, around 30% of them seen just once. Sequenced: blood. The receptors were sampled from a woman older than 75 in good health. Both conserved end residues are part of each CDR3. The D gene is left open where the match is weak. Clone size is not always given. Where it is, it says once, few, many or a class for expanded clones.

V gene	D gene	clone size	J gene	CDR3 protein	CDR3 DNA
TRBV6-6	NA	many	TRBJ2-5	CASSKGRRPGETQYF	TGTGCCAGCAGTAAAGGACGCCGACCTGGGGAGACCCAGTACTTC
TRBV12-3/TRBV12-4	TRBD1	many	TRBJ1-2	CASSQGGATWKGYTF	TGTGCCAGCAGTCAGGGGGGGGCGACTTGGAAAGGCTACACCTTC
TRBV27	NA	many	TRBJ1-1	CASSLSAGLNTEAFF	TGTGCCAGCAGTTTATCGGCAGGCCTTAACACTGAAGCTTTCTTT
TRBV2	NA	NA	TRBJ2-2	CASLGGRATGELFF	TGTGCCAGTCTGGGGGGCAGGGCTACCGGGGAGCTGTTTTTT
TRBV7-2	NA	once	TRBJ2-1	CASSWQSSYNEQFF	TGTGCCAGCAGCTGGCAGAGCTCCTACAATGAGCAGTTCTTC
TRBV12-3/TRBV12-4	NA	many	TRBJ1-2	CASRRNQGYGYTF	TGTGCCAGCAGGCGAAACCAGGGGTATGGCTACACCTTC
TRBV13	TRBD2	once	TRBJ2-3	CAGSRLRSSGGSLGTDTQYF	TGTGCCGGCAGTCGACTTAGATCTAGCGGGGGTTCCTTGGGCACAGATACGCAGTATTTT
TRBV28	NA	NA	TRBJ1-6	CASSLHNPYSPLHF	TGTGCCAGCAGTTTACACAACCCCTATTCACCCCTCCACTTT
TRBV7-2	NA	many	TRBJ2-3	CASSLKAADTQYF	TGTGCCAGCAGTCTCAAGGCCGCAGATACGCAGTATTTT
TRBV5-1	TRBD2	many	TRBJ2-1	CASSLATSGRNFHNEQFF	TGCGCCAGCAGCTTGGCCACTAGCGGACGCAATTTTCACAATGAGCAGTTCTTC
TRBV24-1	TRBD1	few	TRBJ2-1	CATSDPIGGRGNEQFF	TGTGCCACCAGTGATCCTATAGGGGGCCGAGGAAATGAGCAGTTCTTC
TRBV28	NA	few	TRBJ1-1	CASTSPVGGGGTEAFF	TGTGCCAGCACCTCCCCGGTCGGGGGTGGGGGCACTGAAGCTTTCTTT
TRBV30	NA	NA	TRBJ1-5	CACGTGPSGNQPQHF	TGTGCCTGCGGAACAGGACCCTCTGGCAATCAGCCCCAGCATTTT
TRBV6-5	NA	NA	TRBJ2-1	CASTTRGATSYNEQFF	TGTGCCAGCACAACTCGGGGGGCCACCTCCTACAATGAGCAGTTCTTC
TRBV20-1	NA	NA	TRBJ1-5	CSARAPTLQPQHF	TGCAGTGCTAGAGCGCCGACCCTCCAGCCCCAGCATTTT
TRBV9	TRBD1	few	TRBJ1-6	CASRTGDISPLHF	TGTGCCAGCCGGACAGGGGATATCTCACCCCTCCACTTT
TRBV20-1	TRBD2	many	TRBJ2-1	CSASLAGGQFF	TGCAGTGCTAGCCTAGCGGGGGGGCAGTTCTTC
TRBV7-8	NA	NA	TRBJ2-2	CASSLAPVGRPNTGELFF	TGTGCCAGCAGCTTAGCTCCCGTTGGCAGGCCCAACACCGGGGAGCTGTTTTTT
TRBV20-1	TRBD1	few	TRBJ2-2	CSARDASGTGGNTGELFF	TGCAGTGCTAGAGATGCCTCCGGGACAGGGGGCAACACCGGGGAGCTGTTTTTT
TRBV30	TRBD1	NA	TRBJ1-5	CAWSLQGGQPQHF	TGTGCCTGGAGTTTACAGGGGGGACAGCCCCAGCATTTT
TRBV2	TRBD1	once	TRBJ1-2	CASEGQGDGYTF	TGTGCCAGCGAAGGACAGGGAGATGGCTACACCTTC
TRBV12-3/TRBV12-4	TRBD1	NA	TRBJ2-1	CASSPTGPEQFF	TGTGCCAGCAGTCCGACAGGGCCTGAGCAGTTCTTC
TRBV12-3/TRBV12-4	TRBD1	NA	TRBJ1-1	CASIGDRVGTEAFF	TGTGCCAGCATTGGAGACAGGGTGGGGACTGAAGCTTTCTTT
TRBV6-2/TRBV6-3	NA	NA	TRBJ2-1	CASGTLNNEQFF	TGTGCCAGCGGGACGCTGAACAATGAGCAGTTCTTC
TRBV25-1	NA	NA	TRBJ2-3	CASSEFGSADTQYF	TGTGCCAGCAGTGAATTCGGGTCGGCAGATACGCAGTATTTT
TRBV7-9	NA	few	TRBJ2-2	CASSLIQNTGELFF	TGTGCCAGCAGCTTAATACAGAACACCGGGGAGCTGTTTTTT
TRBV6-5	TRBD1	many	TRBJ2-1	CASSYSGTGAYNEQFF	TGTGCCAGCAGTTACTCAGGGACAGGGGCATACAATGAGCAGTTCTTC
TRBV21-1	NA	few	TRBJ2-3	CASSKASGQANSITDTQYF	TGTGCCAGCAGCAAAGCTTCGGGACAGGCGAATTCGATCACAGATACGCAGTATTTT
TRBV3-1	NA	many	TRBJ1-1	CASTAVGNTEAFF	TGTGCCAGCACCGCGGTAGGGAACACTGAAGCTTTCTTT
TRBV10-3	NA	once	TRBJ2-1	CAISESWRSSYNEQFF	TGTGCCATCAGTGAGTCGTGGCGGAGCTCCTACAATGAGCAGTTCTTC
TRBV12-3/TRBV12-4	NA	many	TRBJ2-2	CASSPGQNTGELFF	TGTGCCAGCAGCCCAGGACAGAACACCGGGGAGCTGTTTTTT
TRBV20-1	NA	many	TRBJ1-5	CSAREDSNQPQHF	TGCAGTGCTAGGGAAGACAGCAATCAGCCCCAGCATTTT
TRBV7-6	TRBD2	many	TRBJ2-1	CASSLRGVGDEQFF	TGTGCCAGCAGCTTACGGGGGGTGGGCGATGAGCAGTTCTTC
TRBV20-1	NA	NA	TRBJ2-7	CSAQRQRIGSEQYF	TGCAGTGCTCAGAGACAGCGTATCGGTTCCGAGCAGTACTTC
TRBV18	TRBD1	many	TRBJ2-7	CASSNRGKVPDEQYF	TGTGCCAGCTCAAACAGGGGTAAGGTCCCAGACGAGCAGTACTTC
TRBV20-1	NA	NA	TRBJ2-3	CSATALDTQYF	TGCAGTGCCACAGCTCTGGATACGCAGTATTTT
TRBV5-1	NA	NA	TRBJ1-6	CASSPDSLLNNSPLHF	TGCGCCAGCAGCCCGGACAGTCTTTTAAATAATTCACCCCTCCACTTT
TRBV5-1	NA	NA	TRBJ2-6	CASSLSQGMSSGANVPTF	TGCGCCAGCAGCTTGAGTCAGGGGATGAGCTCTGGGGCCAACGTCCCGACTTTC
TRBV10-1	TRBD2	NA	TRBJ2-3	CASSEPGGKSTDTQYF	TGCGCCAGCAGTGAGCCGGGAGGAAAAAGCACAGATACGCAGTATTTT
TRBV6-5	TRBD2	many	TRBJ2-5	CASSSRRRGGIQETQYF	TGTGCCAGCAGTTCCAGACGGCGCGGGGGAATACAAGAGACCCAGTACTTC
TRBV7-6	TRBD1	many	TRBJ2-5	CASSLVGGQIKETQYF	TGTGCCAGCAGCTTAGTAGGGGGACAGATTAAAGAGACCCAGTACTTC
TRBV7-2	NA	few	TRBJ1-5	CASSFYNSNQPQHF	TGTGCCAGCAGCTTTTACAACAGCAATCAGCCCCAGCATTTT
TRBV7-2	TRBD1	many	TRBJ2-7	CASSSDRVRYEQYF	TGTGCCAGCAGCTCCGACAGGGTTCGGTACGAGCAGTACTTC
TRBV20-1	NA	NA	TRBJ2-3	CSARDPGTFYTTDTQYF	TGCAGTGCTAGAGACCCCGGGACTTTTTACACCACAGATACGCAGTATTTT
TRBV11-2	NA	many	TRBJ2-7	CASSAVLGRRYEQYF	TGTGCCAGCAGTGCTGTGCTTGGGCGCCGATACGAGCAGTACTTC
TRBV6-6	NA	NA	TRBJ1-1	CASSYSFGTRDGAFF	TGTGCCAGCAGTTACTCGTTCGGGACCAGGGATGGAGCTTTCTTT
TRBV7-2	TRBD2	many	TRBJ2-3	CASSLSQRGRGDTQYF	TGTGCCAGCAGCTTAAGCCAGCGGGGCCGCGGAGATACGCAGTATTTT
TRBV5-1	NA	many	TRBJ2-5	CASSPRGVGETQYF	TGCGCCAGCAGCCCAAGGGGGGTCGGGGAGACCCAGTACTTC
TRBV19	TRBD1	few	TRBJ2-7	CANSGRDRGLEQYF	TGTGCCAATAGTGGCCGGGACAGGGGGCTCGAGCAGTACTTC
TRBV28	TRBD1	NA	TRBJ1-1	CASRKSRGPNTEAFF	TGTGCCAGCAGAAAATCGAGGGGGCCGAACACTGAAGCTTTCTTT
TRBV27	NA	many	TRBJ2-5	CASSLPLTRQETQYF	TGTGCCAGCAGTTTGCCCTTGACTAGGCAAGAGACCCAGTACTTC
TRBV7-9	TRBD1	many	TRBJ2-1	CASSLLGQEQFF	TGTGCCAGCAGCTTACTGGGACAGGAGCAGTTCTTC
TRBV3-1	TRBD1	NA	TRBJ1-1	CANSPGGMNTEAFF	TGTGCCAACAGCCCAGGGGGGATGAACACTGAAGCTTTCTTT
TRBV12-3/TRBV12-4	NA	NA	TRBJ2-3	CASRREGTDTEYF	TGTGCCAGCAGAAGAGAGGGAACAGATACGGAGTATTTT
TRBV20-1	TRBD1	many	TRBJ2-5	CSAQDRGRLETQYF	TGCAGTGCTCAGGACAGGGGGCGGTTGGAGACCCAGTACTTC